The rows below give T cell receptor beta chains drawn from one sample of a study of cytomegalovirus exposure and HLA in healthy donors. TCRdb's table, derived via immunoSEQ multiplex PCR, lists solely in-frame clones and lacks some. The sample records some 110,000 clones, 86% being singletons. Specimen: PBMCs. All receptors derive from a woman under 30 in good health and CMV-seropositive. Each CDR3 is given with its conserved first and last residue. The order of the fields is CDR3 DNA, CDR3 protein, J gene, CDR3 length, V gene, clone size, D gene. D genes are given only for firm matches. Only some rows state a clone size, as once, few, many or a class for expanded clones.

cdr3_nt: TGTGCCAGCAGCTTGGGGATCCGGGACAGGGGATTCGGGAACTACACCTTC; cdr3_aa: CASSLGIRDRGFGNYTF; j_call: TRBJ1-2; cdr3_length: 17; v_call: TRBV11-2; clone_size: .; d_call: TRBD1
cdr3_nt: TGTGCCACCAGCAGAGATCTAGGGAACACTGAAGCTTTCTTT; cdr3_aa: CATSRDLGNTEAFF; j_call: TRBJ1-1; cdr3_length: 14; v_call: TRBV15; clone_size: .; d_call: .
cdr3_nt: TGTGCCAGTAAGCGGCTAAACACCGGGGAGCTGTTTTTT; cdr3_aa: CASKRLNTGELFF; j_call: TRBJ2-2; cdr3_length: 13; v_call: TRBV19; clone_size: .; d_call: .
cdr3_nt: TGTGCCATCAGTGAATCAGGGGGAGGCAATCAGCCCCAGCATTTT; cdr3_aa: CAISESGGGNQPQHF; j_call: TRBJ1-5; cdr3_length: 15; v_call: TRBV10-3; clone_size: .; d_call: TRBD1
cdr3_nt: TGTGCCACCATAGACAGGGAGTCGGTTGAAGCTTTCTTT; cdr3_aa: CATIDRESVEAFF; j_call: TRBJ1-1; cdr3_length: 13; v_call: TRBV28; clone_size: .; d_call: TRBD1
cdr3_nt: TGCAGCGTTGACAGCGGGGGGGCTGGTGAGCAGTTCTTC; cdr3_aa: CSVDSGGAGEQFF; j_call: TRBJ2-1; cdr3_length: 13; v_call: TRBV29-1; clone_size: .; d_call: TRBD2
cdr3_nt: TGTGCCAGCAGCTTAGGGGACAGCTACGAGCAGTACTTC; cdr3_aa: CASSLGDSYEQYF; j_call: TRBJ2-7; cdr3_length: 13; v_call: TRBV7-9; clone_size: few; d_call: TRBD1
cdr3_nt: TGTGCCAGCAGCTTATGGAGGGTCTCCTACGAGCAGTACTTC; cdr3_aa: CASSLWRVSYEQYF; j_call: TRBJ2-7; cdr3_length: 14; v_call: TRBV7-4; clone_size: .; d_call: .
cdr3_nt: TGTGCCAGTAGTATCGGCGGGGGGTTGACGCAAGAGACCCAGTACTTC; cdr3_aa: CASSIGGGLTQETQYF; j_call: TRBJ2-5; cdr3_length: 16; v_call: TRBV19; clone_size: .; d_call: TRBD2
cdr3_nt: TGTGCCAGCAGCCCTCCGGGCCCCGGAGGGCAGCCCCAGCATTTT; cdr3_aa: CASSPPGPGGQPQHF; j_call: TRBJ1-5; cdr3_length: 15; v_call: TRBV7-2; clone_size: .; d_call: .
cdr3_nt: TGCGCCAGCAGTCACCTTCCCGGGACAGGGGACACCGGGGAGCTGTTTTTT; cdr3_aa: CASSHLPGTGDTGELFF; j_call: TRBJ2-2; cdr3_length: 17; v_call: TRBV4-1; clone_size: .; d_call: TRBD1
cdr3_nt: TGCGCCAGCCGAAGCGGGACATACCCAGATACGCAGTATTTT; cdr3_aa: CASRSGTYPDTQYF; j_call: TRBJ2-3; cdr3_length: 14; v_call: TRBV5-1; clone_size: .; d_call: .
cdr3_nt: TGTGCCAGTAGTCTTATTGGAAACACCATATATTTT; cdr3_aa: CASSLIGNTIYF; j_call: TRBJ1-3; cdr3_length: 12; v_call: TRBV19; clone_size: .; d_call: .
cdr3_nt: TGTGCCAGCACCGGGGGGCCTTCCCCAGATACGCAGTATTTT; cdr3_aa: CASTGGPSPDTQYF; j_call: TRBJ2-3; cdr3_length: 14; v_call: TRBV9; clone_size: .; d_call: .
cdr3_nt: TGTGCCAGCAGTCCCCCGGGACTAGCGGGAGGCTACGAGCAGTACTTC; cdr3_aa: CASSPPGLAGGYEQYF; j_call: TRBJ2-7; cdr3_length: 16; v_call: TRBV28; clone_size: .; d_call: TRBD2
cdr3_nt: TGCGCCAGCAGTGAGGTCGAAGGGAGAGAAACTGAAGCTTTCTTT; cdr3_aa: CASSEVEGRETEAFF; j_call: TRBJ1-1; cdr3_length: 15; v_call: TRBV10-2; clone_size: .; d_call: .
cdr3_nt: TGTGCCAGCAGCGCTCAGGGCACAACTAATGAAAAACTGTTTTTT; cdr3_aa: CASSAQGTTNEKLFF; j_call: TRBJ1-4; cdr3_length: 15; v_call: TRBV9; clone_size: .; d_call: .
cdr3_nt: TGTGCCACCGGACTGTCCTACAATGAGCAGTTCTTC; cdr3_aa: CATGLSYNEQFF; j_call: TRBJ2-1; cdr3_length: 12; v_call: TRBV2; clone_size: .; d_call: .
cdr3_nt: TGCGCCAGCAGCCAGACCGATTATCGGGACTCTTTAGCCAAAAACATTCAGTACTTC; cdr3_aa: CASSQTDYRDSLAKNIQYF; j_call: TRBJ2-4; cdr3_length: 19; v_call: TRBV4-1; clone_size: .; d_call: .
cdr3_nt: TGTGCCAGCAGCGGGGGGAACGATCAGCCCCAGCATTTT; cdr3_aa: CASSGGNDQPQHF; j_call: TRBJ1-5; cdr3_length: 13; v_call: TRBV11-3; clone_size: few; d_call: .
cdr3_nt: TGTGCCTGTTCTAGGGGGTCCTATGGCTACACCTTC; cdr3_aa: CACSRGSYGYTF; j_call: TRBJ1-2; cdr3_length: 12; v_call: TRBV30; clone_size: few; d_call: .
cdr3_nt: TGTGCCGGCCAACTAGCGGCGGGCACAGATACGCAGTATTTT; cdr3_aa: CAGQLAAGTDTQYF; j_call: TRBJ2-3; cdr3_length: 14; v_call: TRBV2; clone_size: .; d_call: TRBD2
cdr3_nt: TGTGCCAGTAGGCGTGACACGCTTATCACAGATACGCAGTATTTT; cdr3_aa: CASRRDTLITDTQYF; j_call: TRBJ2-3; cdr3_length: 15; v_call: TRBV27; clone_size: once; d_call: .
cdr3_nt: TGTGCCAGCAGCACTTCGGGGAGGGTCCAAGAGACCCAGTACTTC; cdr3_aa: CASSTSGRVQETQYF; j_call: TRBJ2-5; cdr3_length: 15; v_call: TRBV5-4; clone_size: .; d_call: TRBD2
cdr3_nt: TGTGCCAGCAGTCGACTAGGTGGGATCGATACGCAGTATTTT; cdr3_aa: CASSRLGGIDTQYF; j_call: TRBJ2-3; cdr3_length: 14; v_call: TRBV2; clone_size: .; d_call: .
cdr3_nt: TGTGCCAGCAGCGTAGGGCTCGGGATTCGCACAGATACGCAGTATTTT; cdr3_aa: CASSVGLGIRTDTQYF; j_call: TRBJ2-3; cdr3_length: 16; v_call: TRBV9; clone_size: .; d_call: .
cdr3_nt: TGTGCCAGCAGTGAGAGCCTCCCCCCAACTGAAGCTTTCTTT; cdr3_aa: CASSESLPPTEAFF; j_call: TRBJ1-1; cdr3_length: 14; v_call: TRBV25-1; clone_size: .; d_call: .
cdr3_nt: TGTGCCAGCAGTGATAACAGGGGGAGGACAGATACGCAGTATTTT; cdr3_aa: CASSDNRGRTDTQYF; j_call: TRBJ2-3; cdr3_length: 15; v_call: TRBV2; clone_size: once; d_call: TRBD1
cdr3_nt: TGTGCCAGCAGCTTAGACCGACAGCCGGGTTCACCCCTCCACTTT; cdr3_aa: CASSLDRQPGSPLHF; j_call: TRBJ1-6; cdr3_length: 15; v_call: TRBV11-3; clone_size: .; d_call: .
cdr3_nt: TGTGCCAGCAGCTTAACCAGGGGTAGCGATGAGCAGTTCTTC; cdr3_aa: CASSLTRGSDEQFF; j_call: TRBJ2-1; cdr3_length: 14; v_call: TRBV7-3; clone_size: .; d_call: .
cdr3_nt: TGTGCCACCAGCAGGGGACAGGGGTACACCGGGGAGCTGTTTTTT; cdr3_aa: CATSRGQGYTGELFF; j_call: TRBJ2-2; cdr3_length: 15; v_call: TRBV15; clone_size: .; d_call: TRBD1
cdr3_nt: TGTGGCTGCACGGAAGAGGCGTCCGGCTACAATGAGCAGTTCTTC; cdr3_aa: CGCTEEASGYNEQFF; j_call: TRBJ2-1; cdr3_length: 15; v_call: TRBV30; clone_size: .; d_call: .
cdr3_nt: TGTGCCAGCCGCCCGTCGGGCCTAGCCACCATATATTTT; cdr3_aa: CASRPSGLATIYF; j_call: TRBJ1-3; cdr3_length: 13; v_call: TRBV28; clone_size: .; d_call: .
cdr3_nt: TGTGCCAGCAGCCAGGAGGCGGGTACAGGGCCCTATGGCTACACCTTC; cdr3_aa: CASSQEAGTGPYGYTF; j_call: TRBJ1-2; cdr3_length: 16; v_call: TRBV4-2; clone_size: .; d_call: .
cdr3_nt: TGCGCCAGCAGCGGGGGACAGGGCGCGTACACCGGGGAGCTGTTTTTT; cdr3_aa: CASSGGQGAYTGELFF; j_call: TRBJ2-2; cdr3_length: 16; v_call: TRBV5-1; clone_size: .; d_call: TRBD1
cdr3_nt: TGTGCCAGCAGCACCACCGCGGGGGCCCGCACAGATACGCAGTATTTT; cdr3_aa: CASSTTAGARTDTQYF; j_call: TRBJ2-3; cdr3_length: 16; v_call: TRBV9; clone_size: once; d_call: .
cdr3_nt: TGCGCCAGCAGCGGTAAGGACAGGGTATTATCTGGCTACACCTTC; cdr3_aa: CASSGKDRVLSGYTF; j_call: TRBJ1-2; cdr3_length: 15; v_call: TRBV4-1; clone_size: .; d_call: TRBD1
cdr3_nt: TGCGCCAGCAGGATGGGGACAGGGGGCGCGGCTAACTATGGCTACACCTTC; cdr3_aa: CASRMGTGGAANYGYTF; j_call: TRBJ1-2; cdr3_length: 17; v_call: TRBV4-1; clone_size: .; d_call: TRBD1
cdr3_nt: TGTGCCAGCAGCCCGTGGAACAGTACCACCTACGAGCAGTACTTC; cdr3_aa: CASSPWNSTTYEQYF; j_call: TRBJ2-7; cdr3_length: 15; v_call: TRBV11-3; clone_size: .; d_call: .
cdr3_nt: TGTGCCAGCAGTTTCCTCACCGGGGAGCTGTTTTTT; cdr3_aa: CASSFLTGELFF; j_call: TRBJ2-2; cdr3_length: 12; v_call: TRBV6-5; clone_size: few; d_call: .
cdr3_nt: TGTGCCAGCAGTGAAGACAGGGGCGAGCAGTACTTC; cdr3_aa: CASSEDRGEQYF; j_call: TRBJ2-7; cdr3_length: 12; v_call: TRBV6-1; clone_size: once; d_call: TRBD1
cdr3_nt: TGTGCCAGCAGCTTACTGTCCGTGGGAGGCCCCCTCGATGAGCAGTTCTTC; cdr3_aa: CASSLLSVGGPLDEQFF; j_call: TRBJ2-1; cdr3_length: 17; v_call: TRBV7-8; clone_size: .; d_call: .